What follows describes a single TCR beta chain. This specimen comes from a study of blood T cell repertoires in COVID-19. Background on the study: COVID-19 samples collected from the United States, Italy and Spain covered acute and convalescent phases. Sources were T cells, B-cell-depleted T cells, or PBMCs; the material itself was cDNA or gDNA.

Authors' processing steps: Cell counts per sample came from amplifying reference gene primers. Assay used: immunoSEQ multiplex PCR; TCRdb lists only in-frame clones, some missing. V and J calls and clone size are copied from that table; D and trimming were computed from the DNA. Of some 280,000 clones listed, around four fifths are singletons. The CDR3 loop spans 15 amino acids. Sequences were obtained from peripheral blood. J is TRBJ2-2 and V is TRBV21-1; the table's D call, TRBD1, was not checked against the DNA. TRBV21-1 is an annotated pseudogene. The receptor's source is a woman aged 45-65 years with active or convalescent COVID-19. CDR3 sequence: CASSKANRNTGELFF. As DNA, the CDR3 is TGTGCCAGCAGCAAAGCAAACAGGAACACCGGGGAGCTGTTTTTT.